These 29 T cell receptor beta chains originate from one sample sequenced in a study of blood T cell repertoires in COVID-19. This table comes from immunoSEQ multiplex PCR, and its TCRdb copy is limited to in-frame clones, with some not included. The profile shows roughly 260,000 clones, approximately 91% of them singletons. Sequenced input: PBMCs or T cells enriched from blood (not recorded which). All receptors derive from a human donor in a cohort exposed to, infected with or recovered from COVID-19 (not recorded which). The donor label of this sample is uncertain.

The chain employs TRBV19 and TRBJ1-4; no reliable D call. Trimming removed 3 bases at V and 8 bases at J, with 10 bases between. The CDR3 is made up of 13 amino acids. CDR1 and CDR2 (germline): LNHDA, SQIVND (reference sequence). The chain's CDR3 is CASSIVVSEKLFF. CDR3 DNA: TGTGCCAGTAGTATTGTGGTGAGCGAAAAACTGTTTTTT.

This chain uses TRBV11-3 with TRBJ2-1, with 8 positions matching TRBD2. Germline CDR1 SGHNT, CDR2 YENEEA. The CDR3 extends over 14 amino acids. Trimming removed 3 bases from V and 5 bases from J; junction bases left unmatched: 3. The CDR3 sequence: CASSFPGGHNEQFF. DNA for the CDR3: TGTGCCAGCAGCTTCCCGGGGGGGCACAATGAGCAGTTCTTC. Filled out from reference TRBV11-3 and TRBJ2-1, the complete variable domain reads EAGVVQSPRYKIIEKKQPVAFWCNPISGHNTLYWYLQNLGQGPELLIRYENEEAVDDSQLPKDRFSAERLKGVDSTLKIQPAELGDSAVYLCASSFPGGHNEQFFGPGTRLTVL.

J is TRBJ2-3 and V is TRBV2; TRBD2 might be the D (6 bases). V was shortened by 2 bases and J by 1 base, with 19 bases between the two germline ends. Looked up from germline, CDR1 is SNHLY and CDR2 is FYNNEI. The CDR3 loop spans 18 amino acids. DNA for the CDR3: TGTGCCAGCAGTGAAACGGTCTGGCGGGGAGACCGCACAGATACGCAGTATTTT. Encoded protein: CASSETVWRGDRTDTQYF.

The chain couples TRBV7-9 to TRBJ1-5, with a tentative D call TRBD1 (5 bases). The CDR3 extends over 16 amino acids. V lost 1 base to trimming and J lost 4 bases, with 14 bases between them. CDR1 and CDR2 (germline): SEHNR, FQNEAQ (reference sequence). The CDR3 protein is CASSLGGGGNNQPQHF. CDR3 coding DNA: TGTGCCAGCAGCTTAGGGGGCGGTGGGAATAATCAGCCCCAGCATTTT.

V usage is TRBV6-2 or TRBV6-3 and J usage is TRBJ1-4, with D perhaps TRBD1 (6 bases). The germline CDR1 and CDR2 sequences are MNHEY and SVGEGT. The CDR3 has 13 amino acids. Trimming stripped 6 bases from V and 5 bases from J, with 10 bases between. CDR3 sequence reads: CASSSGQNEKLFF. CDR3 coding DNA: TGTGCCAGCAGCAGCGGACAGAATGAAAAACTGTTTTTT.

The V call is TRBV5-1, the J call TRBJ1-1; D might be TRBD1 (6 bases). The CDR3 consists of 14 residues. CDR1 is SGHRS and CDR2 is YFSETQ in the germline V gene. V was shortened by 4 bases and J by 1 base, with 11 bases between the two germline ends. CDR3 protein: CASSPLGGNTEAFF. For the CDR3, the DNA is TGCGCCAGCAGCCCTCTAGGGGGGAACACTGAAGCTTTCTTT. Filled out from reference TRBV5-1 and TRBJ1-1, the complete variable domain reads KAGVTQTPRYLIKTRGQQVTLSCSPISGHRSVSWYQQTPGQGLQFLFEYFSETQRNKGNFPGRFSGRQFSNSRSEMNVSTLELGDSALYLCASSPLGGNTEAFFGQGTRLTVV.

The V call is TRBV6-5, the J call TRBJ1-2; no reliable D call. CDR3 length: 16 residues. Germline lookup yields CDR1 MNHEY and CDR2 SVGAGI. Trimming took off 0 bases at V and 8 bases at J, with 19 bases between the two ends. The CDR3 here is CASSYSIHGGLGGYTF. DNA of the CDR3: TGTGCCAGCAGTTACTCGATACACGGAGGCTTGGGGGGCTACACCTTC.

The chain employs TRBV30 and TRBJ1-2; D call uncertain. CDR1 GTSNPN and CDR2 SVGIG come from the germline V gene (reference sequence). The CDR3 runs 13 residues. The V end lost 1 base, the J end lost 3 bases, and 9 bases lay between the germline ends. CDR3 DNA: TGTGCCTGGAGTGCCTTGGCCCACTATGGCTACACCTTC. Its protein is CAWSALAHYGYTF.

The J gene is TRBJ1-6, the V gene TRBV20-1, with a tentative D call TRBD1 (6 bases). Germline V gene data show CDR1 as DFQATT and CDR2 as SNEGSKA (reference sequence). The V gene lost 2 bases and the J gene lost 14 bases, with 10 bases spanning the gap. The CDR3 sequence is 11 residues long. DNA for the CDR3: TGCAGTGCTAGAAGGGACATAGCCCTCCACTTT. Translating gives CSARRDIALHF.

The genes are TRBV6-5 and TRBJ1-1; D unclear. CDR1 is MNHEY and CDR2 is SVGAGI in the germline V gene. V was clipped by 2 bases and J by 9 bases, with 10 bases between them. This CDR3 contains 12 residues. CDR3 residues: CASSYNGVQAFF. The DNA for the CDR3 is TGTGCCAGCAGTTACAACGGGGTACAAGCTTTCTTT.

The chain is built from TRBV5-1 and TRBJ1-4, with unresolved D. CDR3 length equals 15 residues. The ends were cut back, 4 bases at V and 4 bases at J, with 14 bases in the middle. The germline gives CDR1 SGHRS, CDR2 YFSETQ. The CDR3 nucleotides are TGCGCCAGCAGCATTGACGGCAGAGGTAATGAAAAACTGTTTTTT. Its translation: CASSIDGRGNEKLFF.

The chain has TRBV30 and TRBJ1-5; D not resolved. The CDR3 covers 13 residues. CDR1 and CDR2 from the germline V gene are GTSNPN and SVGIG (reference sequence). V was clipped by 0 bases and J by 4 bases, with 7 bases between them. CDR3 in DNA: TGTGCCTGGAGTGTACGCAGAAATCAGCCCCAGCATTTT. It translates to CAWSVRRNQPQHF.

The chain couples TRBV29-1 to TRBJ1-1; D is unclear. Germline loops: CDR1 SQVTM, CDR2 ANQGSEA. This CDR3 is 12 amino acids long. Trimming shortened V by 7 bases and J by 0 bases, and 9 bases separated the two germline ends. CDR3 residues: CSDKVMNTEAFF. The CDR3 DNA is TGCAGCGACAAAGTGATGAACACTGAAGCTTTCTTT.

The chain carries TRBV18 and TRBJ2-7; 9 bases align to TRBD1. Germline CDR1 KGHSH, CDR2 LQKENI. Losses at the gene ends were 3 bases for V and 3 bases for J; bases not matched to a gene: 15. The CDR3 extends over 18 amino acids. This CDR3 is CASSPPLTGGSLDYEQYF. The CDR3 coding sequence is TGTGCCAGCTCACCCCCCCTAACAGGGGGCTCCCTTGACTACGAGCAGTACTTC.

In this sample, this clone turned up a few times. The chain has TRBV18 and TRBJ1-1; TRBD1 matches 8 bases. CDR1 is KGHSH, CDR2 LQKENI, per germline. V trimming: 3 bases; J trimming: 4 bases; junction bases outside the gene matches: 7. The CDR3 length is 15 residues. The chain's CDR3 is CASSPIGQGGTEAFF. Here the CDR3 DNA reads TGTGCCAGCTCACCCATAGGACAGGGTGGCACTGAAGCTTTCTTT.

This chain links TRBV7-3 with TRBJ1-2; D possibly corresponds to TRBD1 (6 bases). CDR3 length: 15 amino acids. Germline V gives CDR1 SGHTA, CDR2 FQGTGA. V was pared by 3 bases and J by 7 bases, with 18 bases between. This CDR3 reads CASSFPGGLVAGYTF. CDR3 nucleotide sequence: TGTGCCAGCAGCTTCCCCGGGGGGCTCGTCGCTGGCTACACCTTC.

CDR3 sequence reads: CASSPGQGAITGELFF. The CDR3 bases are TGTGCCAGCAGCCCTGGACAGGGGGCGATAACCGGGGAGCTGTTTTTT. The chain employs TRBV7-9 and TRBJ2-2; TRBD1 agrees at 11 bases. Germline V gives CDR1 SEHNR, CDR2 FQNEAQ (reference sequence). The CDR3 has 16 residues. The V segment lost 5 bases and the J segment 5 bases; nucleotides outside the gene matches: 7.

The chain carries TRBV19 and TRBJ1-4, with 10 bases fitting TRBD1. Looked up from germline, CDR1 is LNHDA and CDR2 is SQIVND (reference sequence). Trimming took 7 bases from V and 6 from J; bases not matched to a gene: 11. The CDR3 has 16 amino acids. This chain's CDR3 is CASTPPGTGVHEKLFF. In nucleotides, the CDR3 is TGTGCCAGTACCCCGCCAGGGACAGGGGTTCATGAAAAACTGTTTTTT.

This rearrangement joins TRBV2 to TRBJ1-5, with D possibly being TRBD1 (5 bases). Germline V CDR1 and CDR2: SNHLY, FYNNEI. The CDR3 runs to 14 residues. The V gene lost 4 bases and the J gene lost 0 bases, with 7 bases spanning the gap. The CDR3 is CASSAGYSNQPQHF. For the CDR3, the DNA is TGTGCCAGCAGTGCAGGGTATAGCAATCAGCCCCAGCATTTT.

The CDR3 coding sequence is TGTGCCAGCAGCCAAGATCTCGGGGGAAGCAATCAGCCCCAGCATTTT. It encodes CASSQDLGGSNQPQHF. The gene calls are TRBV3-1 (or the pseudogene TRBV3-2) and TRBJ1-5; D is perhaps TRBD1 (5 bases). The V and J ends lost 0 bases and 1 base respectively, with 10 bases between them. The CDR3 loop spans 16 amino acids. CDR1 is LGHDT, CDR2 YNNKEL, per germline (reference sequence).

The rearrangement joins TRBV9 to TRBJ1-6; tentatively, D is TRBD1 (5 bases). Trimming cost V 3 bases and J 0 bases, with 16 bases left between them. The CDR3 spans 18 residues. Per the germline V gene, CDR1 is SGDLS and CDR2 is YYNGEE. This CDR3 is CASSDRGGRSSYNSPLHF. In DNA, the CDR3 is TGTGCCAGCAGCGACCGGGGCGGGAGGAGCTCCTATAATTCACCCCTCCACTTT.

This clone was seen once. V and J are TRBV4-1 and TRBJ2-7; tentatively, D is TRBD2 (5 bases). There are 14 residues in the CDR3. Trimming cost V 3 bases and J 0 bases, with 9 bases left between them. The germline V gene encodes CDR1 MGHRA and CDR2 YSYEKL. DNA of the CDR3: TGCGCCAGCAGCCACGAGGGATCCTCCTACGAGCAGTACTTC. This codes for CASSHEGSSYEQYF.

This rearrangement joins TRBV27 to TRBJ2-2; D call uncertain. Germline V gene sequence: CDR1 MNHEY, CDR2 SMNVEV (reference sequence). The CDR3 is 13 residues long. Trimming cost V 8 bases and J 3 bases, with 10 bases left between them. The CDR3 coding sequence is TGTGCCAGCCGGGTGGGTTACACCGGGGAGCTGTTTTTT. It is translated as CASRVGYTGELFF.

This rearrangement joins TRBV3-1 (or the pseudogene TRBV3-2) to TRBJ2-3; perhaps TRBD2 as D (5 bases). CDR3 length equals 14 residues. CDR1 and CDR2 (germline): LGHDT, YNNKEL (reference sequence). Trimming took 1 base from V and 7 from J, leaving 12 bases between them. CDR3 sequence (DNA): TGTGCCAGCAGCCAAGCTACTAGTTCATATACGCAGTATTTT. Translated: CASSQATSSYTQYF.

The chain links TRBV6-5 to TRBJ1-3; D not resolved. The CDR3 consists of 15 residues. CDR1 and CDR2 from the germline V gene are MNHEY and SVGAGI. V was shortened by 4 bases and J by 1 base, with 11 bases between the two germline ends. The CDR3 DNA reads as TGTGCCAGCAGTTCCGCTGTTGAGTCTGGAAACACCATATATTTT. This codes for CASSSAVESGNTIYF.

As DNA, the CDR3 is TGTGCCAGCAGTTTTAAATTCACGGGTCCGATGAACACCGGGGAGCTGTTTTTT. Protein: CASSFKFTGPMNTGELFF. This chain links TRBV27 with TRBJ2-2; D call uncertain. The ends were cut back, 3 bases at V and 1 base at J, with 18 bases in the middle. The CDR3 is made up of 18 amino acids. Germline loops: CDR1 MNHEY, CDR2 SMNVEV (reference sequence).

This chain connects TRBV19 to TRBJ1-4; 9 nucleotides match TRBD1. The CDR3 totals 14 residues. V shed 6 bases and J 7 bases; nucleotides not matched to a gene: 6. Per germline, CDR1 LNHDA and CDR2 SQIVND (reference sequence). CDR3 amino acids: CASRHRGQVEKLFF. CDR3 sequence (DNA): TGTGCCAGTAGACACAGGGGGCAAGTTGAAAAACTGTTTTTT.

As for this clone: The junction differs from germline at one of its ends, possibly a read error. The chain combines TRBV30 with TRBJ1-5; D unresolved. The CDR3 has 13 residues. Germline lookup yields CDR1 GTSNPN and CDR2 SVGIG (reference sequence). CDR3 sequence: CACSGGDNQPQHF. The DNA for the CDR3 is TGTGCCTGTAGTGGCGGGGACAATCAGCCCCAGCATTTT.

V and J are TRBV25-1 and TRBJ1-6, with TRBD1 matching over 7 bases. V lost 1 base, J lost 16 bases, and 10 bases stayed unmatched. CDR1 MGHDK and CDR2 SYGVNS come from the germline V gene. The CDR3 spans 14 residues. The DNA of the CDR3 is TGTGCCAGCAGTGAATCGGACAGGCGCACTGTTCTCCACTTT. It translates to CASSESDRRTVLHF.